The following is a T cell receptor beta chain sequence with its context. Its antigen is as yet unknown. The data originate from a study of lymphopenia after photon versus proton radiotherapy. The CDR3 extends over 16 amino acids. The V and J ends lost 3 bases and 4 bases respectively, with 19 bases between them. Germline lookup yields CDR1 SGHNT and CDR2 YYREEE (reference sequence). Overall study findings and caveats: Proton therapy kept repertoires fairly stable, unlike photons, which gained effector/memory cells. After the lymphocyte nadir, photon-treated repertoires showed oligoclonal expansion, especially of CD8+ Temra cells.

Sequencing was performed with immunoSEQ multiplex PCR; in TCRdb, only in-frame clones are kept and a portion is missing. The sample carries about 40,000 clones, 86% recorded once. The sequencing used peripheral blood, collected from a patient treated with proton-based radiotherapy. The sequence came from a woman aged 70-85 years with pancreatic cancer. Some clones in this sample may be carry-over from other donors' samples. This chain joins TRBV5-4 and TRBJ1-2; D perhaps matches TRBD1 (5 bases). The CDR3 spells CASSSSHVRDSYGYTF. CDR3 nucleotide sequence: TGTGCCAGCAGCTCCTCACACGTTCGGGACTCCTATGGCTACACCTTC.